The text below deals with one T cell receptor (beta chain). Its antigen remains unidentified. The data belong to a study of cytomegalovirus exposure and HLA in healthy donors. Study findings and constraints: Association of roughly 18,000 TCR beta sequences with HLA alleles was found at 0.05 false discovery rate in a later analysis.

Primers for the PCR totalled 60 Vbeta and 13 Jbeta. Profiling relied on immunoSEQ multiplex PCR, and the TCRdb table lists in-frame clones only, not all of them. The sample lists about 200,000 clones; 78% were seen once. Between the trimmed V and J ends, which lost 0 bases and 0 bases, there was a span of 10 bases. This CDR3 region has 15 residues. CDR1 SGDLS and CDR2 YYNGEE come from the germline V gene. Sequenced sample: PBMCs. The sequence derives from a male donor in good health and CMV-seronegative. J is TRBJ2-7 and V is TRBV9; TRBD2 is a possible D gene (7 bases). CDR3 sequence (DNA): TGTGCCAGCAGCGTAGTTGGGGGGGCCTCCTACGAGCAGTACTTC. It encodes CASSVVGGASYEQYF.